Listed below are T cell receptor beta chains from one sample, sequenced in a study of siplizumab effects on memory and regulatory T cells. The protocol was immunoSEQ multiplex PCR, while the TCRdb copy is restricted to in-frame clones and leaves out a portion. There are about 100,000 clones in the sample; about 93% occur only once, and around 0.6% lies in the top ten. Material for sequencing was Tregs sorted from blood. The receptors originated from a human donor in good health. The CDR3 runs from the conserved cysteine through the conserved F or W. Fields, in order: J gene, V gene, CDR3 protein.

J gene: TRBJ2-3; V gene: TRBV7-8; CDR3 protein: CASSLEVDTQYF
J gene: TRBJ2-1; V gene: TRBV18; CDR3 protein: CASSPGREGGEQFF
J gene: TRBJ2-2; V gene: TRBV4-2; CDR3 protein: CASSQELAGGFSGELFF
J gene: TRBJ2-7; V gene: TRBV5-1; CDR3 protein: CASRGGVEQYF
J gene: NA; V gene: TRBV7-3; CDR3 protein: CASSPGAGATIYEQYF
J gene: TRBJ1-1; V gene: TRBV27; CDR3 protein: CASFRPPGTEAFF
J gene: TRBJ2-3; V gene: TRBV2; CDR3 protein: CASSEREITQYF
J gene: TRBJ2-2; V gene: TRBV27; CDR3 protein: CASSRRGGTGELFF
J gene: TRBJ1-2; V gene: TRBV5-4; CDR3 protein: CASSYDRVYGYTF
J gene: TRBJ1-5; V gene: TRBV11-2; CDR3 protein: CASSLSLDQPQHF
J gene: TRBJ2-1; V gene: TRBV29-1; CDR3 protein: CSVLFSGTINEQFF
J gene: TRBJ2-2; V gene: TRBV30; CDR3 protein: CAWGQGLGGELFF
J gene: TRBJ1-3; V gene: TRBV7-6; CDR3 protein: CASSLRGSSGNTIYF
J gene: TRBJ1-6; V gene: TRBV28; CDR3 protein: CASSLGAGNNSPLHF
J gene: TRBJ2-7; V gene: TRBV6-5; CDR3 protein: CASSASYSSYEQYF
J gene: TRBJ2-7; V gene: TRBV11-2; CDR3 protein: CASSLGSGGLSYEQYF
J gene: TRBJ2-4; V gene: TRBV9; CDR3 protein: CASSVANTGYIQYF
J gene: TRBJ2-7; V gene: TRBV28; CDR3 protein: CASSFHGLAGDSYEQYF